A single sample is the source of the 23 T cell receptor beta chains below, sequenced in a study of shared clonotypes between healthy human individuals. Only CD45RO-negative cells positively selected for CCR7 counted as naive CD8 cells, so terminally differentiated effector memory CD45RA+ cells were excluded. Only in-frame clones appear in the TCRdb table, and some are missing; sequencing was by immunoSEQ multiplex PCR. The data show hundreds of thousands of clones, roughly 95% seen once. Source material: naive CD8+ T cells sorted from blood. The receptors were gathered from a woman between 25 and 40 years old in good health.

The gene calls are TRBV28 and TRBJ2-7; D call uncertain. The V end was cut by 4 bases, the J end by 2 bases, with 12 bases between. Germline V gene data show CDR1 as MDHEN and CDR2 as SYDVKM. There are 14 residues in the CDR3. CDR3 residues: CASSYNYFTYEQYF. CDR3 nucleotides: TGTGCCAGCAGTTACAACTACTTTACCTACGAGCAGTACTTC.

J is TRBJ2-1 and V is TRBV6-6; 7 positions match TRBD1. Germline V lookup: CDR1 MNHNY, CDR2 SVGAGI (reference sequence). The CDR3 contains 16 residues. With V trimmed by 7 bases and J by 0 bases, 9 bases remained unmatched. The CDR3 spells CASKRQGPSSYNEQFF. CDR3 nucleotides: TGTGCCAGCAAGCGACAGGGACCGAGCTCCTACAATGAGCAGTTCTTC.

The V and J genes are TRBV27 and TRBJ1-1; maybe TRBD1 (5 bases). This CDR3 has 14 residues. From germline, CDR1 is MNHEY and CDR2 SMNVEV (reference sequence). The V and J ends lost 4 bases and 1 base respectively, with 10 bases between them. CDR3 sequence: CASSYVGGNTEAFF. CDR3 bases: TGTGCCAGCAGTTATGTGGGGGGGAACACTGAAGCTTTCTTT.

The rearrangement joins TRBV5-1 to TRBJ2-7; possible D gene TRBD1, 6 bases. Per the germline V gene, CDR1 is SGHRS and CDR2 is YFSETQ. The CDR3 contains 14 residues. V was cut by 0 bases and J by 6 bases, with 13 bases left in between. The CDR3 spells CASSLDMSGAEQYF. CDR3 in DNA: TGCGCCAGCAGCTTGGATATGTCAGGGGCCGAGCAGTACTTC.

In its sample, this clone was seen a few times. V usage is TRBV4-1 and J usage is TRBJ2-2, with a possible D match to TRBD2 (6 bases). The CDR3 has 17 residues. V shed 0 bases and J shed 5 bases, with 16 bases lying between them. The germline gives CDR1 MGHRA, CDR2 YSYEKL. This CDR3 reads CASSQEVVGGRTGELFF. Here the CDR3 DNA reads TGCGCCAGCAGCCAAGAGGTGGTAGGAGGGCGGACCGGGGAGCTGTTTTTT.

The chain has TRBV5-6 and TRBJ1-1; the D is unclear. The V and J ends lost 2 bases and 11 bases respectively, with 16 bases between them. CDR3 length equals 13 residues. Germline CDR1 is SGHDT and CDR2 is YYEEEE. CDR3 amino acids: CASSFGSAPRAFF. In DNA, the CDR3 is TGTGCCAGCAGCTTTGGGTCAGCCCCTCGCGCTTTCTTT.

V and J are TRBV28 and TRBJ2-5, with D maybe TRBD1 (6 bases). This CDR3 is built from 13 residues. V was cut by 6 bases and J by 5 bases, with 13 bases left in between. Germline V gene data show CDR1 as MDHEN and CDR2 as SYDVKM. The CDR3 DNA sequence: TGTGCCAGCAGACAGGGACCAGGGGAGACCCAGTACTTC. Its translation is CASRQGPGETQYF.

The chain joins TRBV25-1 to TRBJ1-1; D unclear. CDR1 and CDR2 (germline): MGHDK, SYGVNS. Trimming left V 4 bases short and J 5 bases short, with 8 bases between. The CDR3 sequence is 12 residues long. In DNA form, the CDR3 reads TGTGCCAGCAGTGCTGGACGAACTGAAGCTTTCTTT. This translates into CASSAGRTEAFF.

The chain is built from TRBV27 and TRBJ2-1; 11 bases match TRBD1. With V trimmed by 3 bases and J by 9 bases, 7 bases remained unmatched. CDR1 MNHEY and CDR2 SMNVEV come from the germline V gene (reference sequence). The CDR3 consists of 15 residues. CDR3 DNA sequence: TGTGCCAGCAGTTTGTCCGGGACAGGGGGTGGTGAGCAGTTCTTC. As protein: CASSLSGTGGGEQFF.

This clone appeared a few times. The rearrangement uses TRBV7-9 and TRBJ1-5, with D unresolved. The CDR3 is 14 amino acids. The ends were cut back, 1 base at V and 6 bases at J, with 10 bases in the middle. Germline lookup yields CDR1 SEHNR and CDR2 FQNEAQ (reference sequence). CDR3 DNA sequence: TGTGCCAGCAGCTTAGGAGGGCTTCCTCAGCCCCAGCATTTT. Translation: CASSLGGLPQPQHF.

This sequence joins TRBV28 and TRBJ2-2; D is ambiguous. V was cut by 7 bases and J by 3 bases, with 12 bases left in between. Germline CDR1 MDHEN, CDR2 SYDVKM. The CDR3 extends over 14 amino acids. CDR3 sequence (DNA): TGTGCCAGCAAATTGGTTGGACACACCGGGGAGCTGTTTTTT. Protein: CASKLVGHTGELFF.

Concerning this clone itself: At one of its ends the junction is not consistent with the germline gene, which may arise from a read error. This chain joins TRBV27 and TRBJ2-7, with a weak D call TRBD2 (5 bases). This CDR3 contains 12 residues. The germline V gene encodes CDR1 MNHEY and CDR2 SMNVEV (reference sequence). Written as DNA, the CDR3 is TGTGCCAGTGCCGGGGTCTCCGACGAGCAGTACTTC. Its protein is CASAGVSDEQYF.

The chain links TRBV6-1 to TRBJ2-7; the D is unclear. Germline V gene sequence: CDR1 MNHNS, CDR2 SASEGT. The CDR3 spans 15 residues. Deletions cut 0 bases from V and 1 base from J, with 10 bases between. CDR3 nucleotides: TGTGCCAGCAGTGAAGCGGCGGCGAGTTCCTACGAGCAGTACTTC. Its translation: CASSEAAASSYEQYF.

CDR3 bases: TGTGCCTGGAGTGTGGGTGGGGCGATGGCCGATACGCAGTATTTT. Translating gives CAWSVGGAMADTQYF. The V gene is TRBV30, the J gene TRBJ2-3; D may be TRBD1 (5 bases). Trimming removed 0 bases from V and 6 bases from J, with 16 bases in between. The CDR3 contains 15 residues. CDR1 GTSNPN and CDR2 SVGIG come from the germline V gene (reference sequence).

This clone has only a few counts. This CDR3 is also generated by other DNA sequences in the sample. The genes are TRBV27 and TRBJ2-7; TRBD1 aligns across 11 bases. The CDR3 contains 14 residues. Germline loops: CDR1 MNHEY, CDR2 SMNVEV (reference sequence). V lost 5 bases, J lost 2 bases, and 2 bases stayed unmatched. In DNA, the CDR3 is TGTGCCAGCAGTCCGGGACAGGGGGCCTACGAGCAGTACTTC. Translation gives CASSPGQGAYEQYF.

The V and J genes are TRBV13 and TRBJ2-7, with TRBD2 matching over 11 bases. V trimming: 10 bases; J trimming: 4 bases; junction bases outside the gene matches: 9. This CDR3 is 14 amino acids long. CDR1 PRHDT and CDR2 FYEKMQ come from the germline V gene (reference sequence). CDR3 sequence (DNA): TGTGCCACCTCCGAGGGACTAGCGGATTACGAGCAGTACTTC. This gives the protein CATSEGLADYEQYF.

The V and J genes are TRBV7-9 and TRBJ2-7; 11 positions match TRBD2. This CDR3 has 14 amino acids. CDR1 and CDR2 from the germline V gene are SEHNR and FQNEAQ (reference sequence). J lost 5 bases, V lost 5 bases, and 5 bases had no gene match. The CDR3 protein is CASSHLLAGDEQYF. As DNA, the CDR3 is TGTGCCAGCAGCCATTTACTAGCGGGAGACGAGCAGTACTTC.

The rearrangement joins TRBV13 to TRBJ1-1; D is unclear. Germline V CDR1 and CDR2: PRHDT, FYEKMQ (reference sequence). CDR3 length: 14 residues. V lost 3 bases and J lost 5, with 13 bases in between. CDR3 coding DNA: TGTGCCAGCAGCTTGCGGAAGGGATGGACTGAAGCTTTCTTT. This sequence encodes CASSLRKGWTEAFF. Based on the CDR3 plus reference TRBV13 and TRBJ1-1, the full variable domain is AAGVIQSPRHLIKEKRETATLKCYPIPRHDTVYWYQQGPGQDPQFLISFYEKMQSDKGSIPDRFSAQQFSDYHSELNMSSLELGDSALYFCASSLRKGWTEAFFGQGTRLTVV.

Points on this clone: A junction boundary mismatches the germline segment, possibly from a read error. The genes are TRBV12-5 and TRBJ2-2; TRBD2 agrees at 7 bases. This CDR3 has 17 residues. Germline V gene data show CDR1 as LGHNT and CDR2 as FRNRAP. CDR3 region: CASGWGIAGLSTRELFF. The CDR3 DNA reads TGTGCTAGTGGTTGGGGTATAGCGGGCTTGAGCACCAGGGAGCTGTTTTTT.

This chain links TRBV9 with TRBJ1-4; D might be TRBD1 (5 bases). From germline, CDR1 is SGDLS and CDR2 YYNGEE. CDR3 length equals 12 residues. V was pared by 0 bases and J by 10 bases, with 7 bases between. Written as DNA, the CDR3 is TGTGCCAGCAGCGTAGACGGGGGAAAACTGTTTTTT. Encoded protein: CASSVDGGKLFF.

This clone has only one observation. V and J are TRBV28 and TRBJ1-3; 11 bases are shared with TRBD1. The length of the CDR3 is 16 residues. CDR1 MDHEN and CDR2 SYDVKM come from the germline V gene. J lost 2 bases, V lost 7 bases, and 7 bases had no gene match. The CDR3 region is CASTPEDRGPGNTIYF. CDR3 nucleotide sequence: TGTGCCAGCACCCCCGAGGACAGGGGGCCTGGAAACACCATATATTTT.

The gene calls are TRBV5-6 and TRBJ1-6; 7 nucleotides match TRBD1. The CDR3 extends over 14 amino acids. Germline V gene sequence: CDR1 SGHDT, CDR2 YYEEEE. V dropped 3 bases and J dropped 9; count of bases not matched to a gene: 6. In DNA form, the CDR3 reads TGTGCCAGCAGCTACGGCGACAGGGCTTCACCCCTCCACTTT. It encodes CASSYGDRASPLHF. The full variable domain, rest sourced from reference TRBV5-6 and TRBJ1-6, is DAGVTQSPTHLIKTRGQQVTLRCSPKSGHDTVSWYQQALGQGPQFIFQYYEEEERQRGNFPDRFSGHQFPNYSSELNVNALLLGDSALYLCASSYGDRASPLHFGNGTRLTVT.

The V call is TRBV27, the J call TRBJ2-7; weak D call: TRBD1 (5 bases). V gave up 2 bases and J gave up 1 base, with 15 bases separating them. The CDR3 is 16 amino acids. CDR1 and CDR2 from the germline V gene are MNHEY and SMNVEV (reference sequence). CDR3 amino acids: CASSLSLGRVSYEQYF. CDR3 coding DNA: TGTGCCAGCAGTTTAAGCTTGGGCAGGGTATCCTACGAGCAGTACTTC.